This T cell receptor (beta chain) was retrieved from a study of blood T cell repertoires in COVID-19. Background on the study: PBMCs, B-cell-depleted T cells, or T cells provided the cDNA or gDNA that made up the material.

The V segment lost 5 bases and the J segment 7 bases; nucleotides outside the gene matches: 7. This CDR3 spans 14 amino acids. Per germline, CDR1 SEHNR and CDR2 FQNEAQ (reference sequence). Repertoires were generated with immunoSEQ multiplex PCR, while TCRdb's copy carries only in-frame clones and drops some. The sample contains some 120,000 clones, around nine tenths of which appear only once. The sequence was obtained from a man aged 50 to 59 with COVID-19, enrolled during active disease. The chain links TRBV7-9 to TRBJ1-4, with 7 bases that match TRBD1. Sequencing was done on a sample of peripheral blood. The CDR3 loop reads CASSPRGLGEKLFF. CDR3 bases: TGTGCCAGCAGCCCAAGGGGGCTAGGTGAAAAACTGTTTTTT.